This TCR beta chain was obtained from a study of T cell responses to AZD1222 COVID-19 vaccine. This CDR3 region has 13 residues. Germline V gene lookup returns CDR1 GTSNPN and CDR2 SVGIG (reference sequence). V gave up 4 bases and J gave up 4 bases; unmatched junction bases: 6. Profiling relied on immunoSEQ multiplex PCR, and the TCRdb table lists in-frame clones only, not all of them. The table shows around 120,000 clones, with roughly 90% occurring only once. This TCR was sampled from an adult who received the AZD1222 COVID-19 vaccine. The input for sequencing was peripheral blood, taken 28 days after the second AZD1222 dose. The gene calls are TRBV30 and TRBJ1-1, with TRBD1 identical over 7 bases. In nucleotides, the CDR3 is TGTGCCTGGACAAGGGGGCCCGGCACTGAAGCTTTCTTT. This translates into CAWTRGPGTEAFF. Full variable domain (outside the CDR3, taken from reference TRBV30 and TRBJ1-1): SQTIHQWPATLVQPVGSPLSLECTVEGTSNPNLYWYRQAAGRGLQLLFYSVGIGQISSEVPQNLSASRPQDRQFILSSKKLLLSDSGFYLCAWTRGPGTEAFFGQGTRLTVV.